The clone carrying this T cell receptor (beta chain) was counted between two and nine times. Its matching antigen is unknown. It was after approximately 11 days of culture that CD4+ T cells were isolated. These data belong to a study of vaccination effects on CD4 cells after COVID-19. As for the study in general: Two-dose vaccination with either BNT162b2 or mRNA-1273 was given to the participants.

The assay was immunoSEQ multiplex PCR, and TCRdb's table has in-frame clones only and misses some. This sample has 25,000 to 35,000 clones, with around three quarters found just once. The germline gives CDR1 KGHSH, CDR2 LQKENI. This CDR3 has 16 amino acids. V was shortened by 5 bases and J by 5 bases, with 18 bases between the two germline ends. Study outcomes and limitations: Substantial clonal contraction characterized both infection- and vaccine-induced clones late after vaccination.

This clonotype was obtained from a human donor who received a COVID-19 vaccine. This material consisted of CD4+ T cells from PBMCs cultured without peptide, taken before COVID-19 vaccination. This chain uses TRBV18 with TRBJ2-2, with D perhaps being TRBD1 or TRBD2 (5 bases each). The CDR3 is CASSTGTASLTGELFF. CDR3 DNA: TGTGCCAGCTCAACCGGGACGGCGAGTTTGACCGGGGAGCTGTTTTTT.